This TCR beta chain was observed in a study of blood T cell repertoires in COVID-19 (dated by TCRdb to 2019 to 2021). The study in broad terms: The collaborator samples originated in the United States, Italy and Spain and spanned the acute and convalescent phases of COVID-19. The prospective study material was composed of cDNA or gDNA derived from T cells, B-cell-depleted T cells, or PBMCs. The dataset comprised deeply sampled blood TCRbeta repertoires from subjects exposed to, actively infected with, or recovered from COVID-19. The repertoires were made available in a free public database intended to serve as a resource for research on the immune response to SARS-CoV-2. The samples were drawn from the first 160 participants of the ongoing ImmuneRACE study and from 1,254 subjects provided by 6 global collaborators. Nearly every sample came with metadata listing a de-identified subject ID, COVID-19 status, age in years and sex. Where available, HLA class I and class II types were taken from metadata supplied by the sample provider and were not determined by assay-based typing. Points the paper makes about the study in general: Clinical and demographic metadata were provided uncurated, with the amount varying by source and participant.

Enrolling through a virtual design, the prospective study's participants ranged in age from about 18 to 89 years and lived across 20 to 30 United States geographic areas. To assign participants to cohorts, the prospective study relied on clinical history that participants themselves reported in a screening survey and a study questionnaire. ImmuneRACE Cohort 3 recovered participants were defined by two consecutive negative NP/OP PCR tests, healthcare professional clearance, or symptom resolution. In the prospective study, whole blood, serum and a nasopharyngeal or oropharyngeal swab were collected from each participant by mobile phlebotomists. Additional blood draws and questionnaires over an approximately 2-month period could optionally be provided by prospective study participants. Before DNA extraction, prospective study blood samples were shipped either frozen or at room temperature. Turning to this clone: Its antigen has not been determined. No much larger clone exists at a distance of one base, and base qualities are not known.

The immunoSEQ Assay, a bias-controlled multiplex PCR, was used to amplify TCRbeta CDR3 regions from genomic DNA. The original methods were these. The number of nucleated cells in each sample was estimated by amplification of reference gene primers within the assay. To quantify the absolute abundance of each unique TCRbeta CDR3 rearrangement, sequence reads were collapsed and filtered. For each sample, productive Simpson clonality was calculated as the square root of Simpson's diversity index over productive rearrangements. In TCRdb, the immuneACCESS table is reduced to in-frame sequences with V and J assigned. These tables do not hold every clone; where another copy was compared, an unresolved V gene accounts for under half, and the others remain unexplained. The V and J calls and clone size are taken from that table; D and trimming were inferred from the DNA. This sample has about 460,000 clones in its table, and about nine tenths of those were observed once. The ten largest clones represent roughly 8.5% of the sample.

Spanning cysteine to phenylalanine, the CDR3 consists of 14 amino acids. CDR3 DNA only is kept here, 42 bases in frame from base 1. V is shortened by 1 base, J by 5 bases, and the region joining them spans 7 bases. CDR1 and CDR2 are read off the germline V gene as SGHRS and YFSETQ. The sequencing sample was made of PBMCs or T cells enriched from blood (not recorded which). The rearrangement combines TRBV5-1 with TRBJ1-6, with no confidently assigned D gene. This clonotype was sampled from a woman in her sixties who had recovered from COVID-19. The CDR3 region: CASSLWQDNSPLHF. At the DNA level, the sequence is TGCGCCAGCAGCTTGTGGCAGGATAATTCACCCCTCCACTTT. Extended through the reference TRBV5-1 and TRBJ1-6 proteins, this CDR3 yields the full variable domain: KAGVTQTPRYLIKTRGQQVTLSCSPISGHRSVSWYQQTPGQGLQFLFEYFSETQRNKGNFPGRFSGRQFSNSRSEMNVSTLELGDSALYLCASSLWQDNSPLHFGNGTRLTVT.